This T cell receptor beta chain comes out of a study of technical replicates of blood from several donors. Germline V gene lookup returns CDR1 SGHAT and CDR2 FQNNGV. This CDR3 comprises 14 residues. V lost 5 bases and J lost 2, with 10 bases in between. The method was immunoSEQ multiplex PCR; TCRdb's version includes in-frame clones alone and lacks a portion of them. The top ten hold 0.2% to 0.25% of the sample, which has tens of thousands of clones, just over 90% seen once. This chain joins TRBV11-2 and TRBJ1-3; D not resolved. Material for sequencing was T cells isolated from PBMCs. This TCR was recovered from a human donor in good health. The DNA of the CDR3 is TGTGCCAGCAGCCCAACGGTCCCTGGAAACACCATATATTTT. This gives the protein CASSPTVPGNTIYF.